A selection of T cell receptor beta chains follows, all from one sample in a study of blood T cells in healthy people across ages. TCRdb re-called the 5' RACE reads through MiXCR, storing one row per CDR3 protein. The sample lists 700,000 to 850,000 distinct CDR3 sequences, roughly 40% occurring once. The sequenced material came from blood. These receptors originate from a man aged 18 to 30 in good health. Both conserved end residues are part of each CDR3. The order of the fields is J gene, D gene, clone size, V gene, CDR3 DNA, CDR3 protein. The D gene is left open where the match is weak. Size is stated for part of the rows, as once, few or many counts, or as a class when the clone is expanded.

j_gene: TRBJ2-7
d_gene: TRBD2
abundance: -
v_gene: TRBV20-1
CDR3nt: TGCAGTGCTAGAGACCCTGGCACTAGCGGGGGGGAATACGAGCAGTACTTC
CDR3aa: CSARDPGTSGGEYEQYF

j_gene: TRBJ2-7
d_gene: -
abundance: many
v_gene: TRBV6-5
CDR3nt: TGTGCCAGCAGTTATGGGACCCCTTGGAGTGGGGTTTCCTACGAGCAGTACTTC
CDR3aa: CASSYGTPWSGVSYEQYF

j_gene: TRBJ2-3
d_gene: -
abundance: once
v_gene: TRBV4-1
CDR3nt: TGCGCCAGCAGCCAAGGGGCGGCTACCGAGTGGGCGCAGTATTTT
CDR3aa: CASSQGAATEWAQYF

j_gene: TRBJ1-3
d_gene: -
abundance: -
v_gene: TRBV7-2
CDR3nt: TGTGCCAGCAGCTTAGCCGCACCTCAGGGCTCTGGAAACACCATATATTTT
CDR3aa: CASSLAAPQGSGNTIYF

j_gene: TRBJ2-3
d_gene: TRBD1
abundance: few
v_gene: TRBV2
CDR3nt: TGTGCCAGCAGTACAGGGGGTGAGAGCACAGATACGCAGTATTTT
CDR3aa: CASSTGGESTDTQYF

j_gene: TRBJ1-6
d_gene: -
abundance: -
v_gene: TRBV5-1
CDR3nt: TGCGCCAGCAGCTGGGGGACTGGCAGGACCAATTCACCCCTCCACTTT
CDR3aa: CASSWGTGRTNSPLHF

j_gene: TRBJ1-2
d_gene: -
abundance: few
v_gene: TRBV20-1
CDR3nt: TGCAGTGCTAGAGATGGGAGACAGAGGAGGGATGGCTACACCTTC
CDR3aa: CSARDGRQRRDGYTF

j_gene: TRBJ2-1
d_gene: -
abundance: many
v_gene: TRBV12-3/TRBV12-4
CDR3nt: TGTGCCAGCAGTCGCCCTCAAGGCGCGACTCAGAGCTCCTACAATGAGCAGTTCTTC
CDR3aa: CASSRPQGATQSSYNEQFF

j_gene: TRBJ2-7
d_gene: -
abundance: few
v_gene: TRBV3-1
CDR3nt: TGTGCCAGCAGCCAAGATATTCTGGGCACAGACGAGCAGTACTTC
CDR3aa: CASSQDILGTDEQYF

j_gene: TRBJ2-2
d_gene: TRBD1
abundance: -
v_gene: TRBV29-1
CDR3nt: TGCAGCGTTACAGGGGGGACCGGGGAGCTGTTTTTT
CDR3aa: CSVTGGTGELFF

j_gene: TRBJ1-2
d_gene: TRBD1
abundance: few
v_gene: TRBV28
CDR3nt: TGTGCCAGCAGTTTCAGCCCAGGGGGGGACTATGGCTACACCTTC
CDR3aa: CASSFSPGGDYGYTF

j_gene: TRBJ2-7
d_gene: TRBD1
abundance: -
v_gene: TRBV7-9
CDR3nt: TGTGCCAGCAGCTTAAGGTCAGACAGGGGGTTCTCCTACGAGCAGTACTTC
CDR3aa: CASSLRSDRGFSYEQYF

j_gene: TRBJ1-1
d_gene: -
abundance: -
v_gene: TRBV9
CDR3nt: TGTGCCAGCAGCGCATTTAGGTCGGATGAAGCTTTCTTT
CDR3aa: CASSAFRSDEAFF

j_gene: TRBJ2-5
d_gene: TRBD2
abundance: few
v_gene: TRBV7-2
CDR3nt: TGTGCCAGCAGCTTAGATCCCCTAGCGGGGAACAATGAGCAGTACTTC
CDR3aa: CASSLDPLAGNNEQYF

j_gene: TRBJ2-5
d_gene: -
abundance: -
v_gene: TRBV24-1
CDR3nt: TGTGCCACCAGTGATGCCCTTGATACGGGGAAAGAGACCCAGTACTTC
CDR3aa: CATSDALDTGKETQYF

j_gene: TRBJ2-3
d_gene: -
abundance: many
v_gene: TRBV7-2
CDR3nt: TGTGCCAGCAGCTTCGGTCCCGAAACGGCAGATACGCAGTATTTT
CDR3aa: CASSFGPETADTQYF

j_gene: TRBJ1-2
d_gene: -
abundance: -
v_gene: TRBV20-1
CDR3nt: TGCAGTGCTAAGAGAGGGGGTGGGGCGGCGAACTATGGCTACACCTTC
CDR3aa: CSAKRGGGAANYGYTF

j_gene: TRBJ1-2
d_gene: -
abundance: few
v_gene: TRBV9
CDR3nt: TGTGCCAGCAGCGTCCCGGGAGCTAACTATGGCTACACCTTC
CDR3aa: CASSVPGANYGYTF

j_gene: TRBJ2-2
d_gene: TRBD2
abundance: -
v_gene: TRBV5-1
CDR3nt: TGCGCCAGCAGCTTAAGACTAGCGGGGGGCCTGAACACCAGGGAGCTGTTTTTT
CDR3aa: CASSLRLAGGLNTRELFF

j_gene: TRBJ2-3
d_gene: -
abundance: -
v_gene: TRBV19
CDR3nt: TGTGCCAGTAGTATCCAGGGAGTCCCAGATACGCAGTATTTT
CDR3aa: CASSIQGVPDTQYF

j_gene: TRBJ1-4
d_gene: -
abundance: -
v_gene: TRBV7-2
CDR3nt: TGTGCCAGCAGCTTAGGGAGGGCTCTTAATGAAAAACTGTTTTTT
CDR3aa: CASSLGRALNEKLFF

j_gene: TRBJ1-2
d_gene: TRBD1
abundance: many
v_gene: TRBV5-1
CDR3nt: TGCGCCAGCAGCTTGGATATTCGGGACAGGGATAGTTATGGCTACACCTTC
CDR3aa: CASSLDIRDRDSYGYTF

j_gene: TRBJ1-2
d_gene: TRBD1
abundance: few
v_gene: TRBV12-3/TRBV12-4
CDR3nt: TGTGCCAGCAGTTTCGGACAGGTTTATGGCTACACCTTC
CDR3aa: CASSFGQVYGYTF

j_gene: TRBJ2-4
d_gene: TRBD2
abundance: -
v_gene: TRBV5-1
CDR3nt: TGCGCCAGCAGCTTCAGCGGGGGACAAGCCGAAAACATTCAGTACTTC
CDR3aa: CASSFSGGQAENIQYF

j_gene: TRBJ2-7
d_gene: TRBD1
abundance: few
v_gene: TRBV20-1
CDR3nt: TGCAGTGCTAGAGACCCGGGACAGTCCTACGAGCAGTACTTC
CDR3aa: CSARDPGQSYEQYF

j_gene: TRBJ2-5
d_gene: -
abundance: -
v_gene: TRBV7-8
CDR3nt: TGTGCCAGCAGCATACAGGGTACGCAAGAGACCCAGTACTTC
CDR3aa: CASSIQGTQETQYF

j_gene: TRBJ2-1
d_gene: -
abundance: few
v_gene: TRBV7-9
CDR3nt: TGTGCCAGCAGCCAGTTCCCCAATGAGCAGTTCTTC
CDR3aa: CASSQFPNEQFF

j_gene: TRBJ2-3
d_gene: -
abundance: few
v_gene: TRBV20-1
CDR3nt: TGCAGTGCTAGAGGGAGGCATACGCAGTATTTT
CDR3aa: CSARGRHTQYF

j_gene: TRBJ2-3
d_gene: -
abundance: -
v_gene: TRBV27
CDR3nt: TGTGCCAGCAGTTTTGGCAGGGGAGGCACAGATACGCAGTATTTT
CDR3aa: CASSFGRGGTDTQYF

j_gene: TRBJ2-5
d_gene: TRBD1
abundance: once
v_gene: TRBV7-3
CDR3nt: TGTGCCAGCAGCCCCGAAGCCGGGACAGAGACCCATTACTTC
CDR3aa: CASSPEAGTETHYF

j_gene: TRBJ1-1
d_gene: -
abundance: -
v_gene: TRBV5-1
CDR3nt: TGCGCCAGCAGCTTGGGTCAGGGATCAAGCACTGAAGCTTTCTTT
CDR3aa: CASSLGQGSSTEAFF

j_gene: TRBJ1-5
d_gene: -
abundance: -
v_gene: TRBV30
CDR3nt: TGTGCCTGGGGGACCGGCAATCAGCCCCAGCATTTT
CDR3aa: CAWGTGNQPQHF

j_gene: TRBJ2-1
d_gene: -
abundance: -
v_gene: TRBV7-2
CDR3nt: TGTGCCAGCAGCCCAGACGGATCTCGCTCCAATGAGCAGTTCTTC
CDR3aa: CASSPDGSRSNEQFF

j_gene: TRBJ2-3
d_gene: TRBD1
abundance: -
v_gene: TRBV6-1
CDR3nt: TGTGCCAGCAGTCAGACCCCGCCGGACAGGCACGGCCAACCCAGCACAGATACGCAGTATTTT
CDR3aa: CASSQTPPDRHGQPSTDTQYF

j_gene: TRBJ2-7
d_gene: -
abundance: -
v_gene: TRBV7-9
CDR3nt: TGTGCCAGCAGCTTAAAGGGGAGAGGCTACGAGCAGTACTTC
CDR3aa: CASSLKGRGYEQYF

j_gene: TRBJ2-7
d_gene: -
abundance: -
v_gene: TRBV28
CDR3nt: TGTGCCAGCAGTTCCGGACGGGGCTACGAGCAGTACTTC
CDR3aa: CASSSGRGYEQYF

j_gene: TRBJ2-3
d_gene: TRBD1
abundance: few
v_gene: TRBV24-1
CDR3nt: TGTGCCACCAGTGATGATCAAACAGGGGGCAGGGAAGATACGCAGTATTTT
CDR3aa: CATSDDQTGGREDTQYF

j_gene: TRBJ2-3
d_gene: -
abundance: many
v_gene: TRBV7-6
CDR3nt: TGTGCCAGCAGCTTAGAGGCAGGGGATACGCAGTATTTT
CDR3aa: CASSLEAGDTQYF

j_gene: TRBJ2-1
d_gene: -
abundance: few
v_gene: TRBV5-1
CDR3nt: TGCGCCAGCACCCCGGGACGCAACTCCTACAATGAGCAGTTCTTC
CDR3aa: CASTPGRNSYNEQFF

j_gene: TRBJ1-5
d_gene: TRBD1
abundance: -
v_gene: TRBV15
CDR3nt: TGTGCCGCCAGCATGGACAGGGTTAGCAATCAGCCCCAGCATTTT
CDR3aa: CAASMDRVSNQPQHF

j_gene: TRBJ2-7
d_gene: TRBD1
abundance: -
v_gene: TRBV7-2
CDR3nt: TGTGCCAGCAGCTCAGCGACAGGGGGCTACGAGCAGTACTTC
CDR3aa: CASSSATGGYEQYF

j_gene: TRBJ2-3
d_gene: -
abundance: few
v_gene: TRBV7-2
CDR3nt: TGTGCCAGCAGCGTAGCGCTGAGAGATACGCAGTATTTT
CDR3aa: CASSVALRDTQYF

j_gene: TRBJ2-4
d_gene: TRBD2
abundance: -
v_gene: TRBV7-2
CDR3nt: TGTGCCAGCAGCTTAGCAGCGGGGGGAGTCAAAAACATTCAGTACTTC
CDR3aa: CASSLAAGGVKNIQYF

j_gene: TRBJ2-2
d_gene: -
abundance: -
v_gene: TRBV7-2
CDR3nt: TGTGCCGGCTTGAGGGCCGGGGAGCTGTTTTTT
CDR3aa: CAGLRAGELFF

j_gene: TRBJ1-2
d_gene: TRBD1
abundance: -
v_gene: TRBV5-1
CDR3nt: TGCGCCAGCAGCTTAGCCCGGGACAGAACTAACTATGGCTACACCTTC
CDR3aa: CASSLARDRTNYGYTF

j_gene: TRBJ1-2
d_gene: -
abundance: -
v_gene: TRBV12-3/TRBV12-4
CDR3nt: TGTGCCAGCAGTTTCCGGGGGGCGGGTGGCTACACCTTC
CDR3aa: CASSFRGAGGYTF

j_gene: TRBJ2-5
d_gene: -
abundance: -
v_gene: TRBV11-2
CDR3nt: TGTGCCAGCAGCTCTGGGGGCAACCTCCAAGAGACCCAGTACTTC
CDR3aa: CASSSGGNLQETQYF

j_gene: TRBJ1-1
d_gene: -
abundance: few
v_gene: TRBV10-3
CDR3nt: TGTGCCATCAAAGCGCACAACACTGAAGCTTTCTTT
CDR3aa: CAIKAHNTEAFF

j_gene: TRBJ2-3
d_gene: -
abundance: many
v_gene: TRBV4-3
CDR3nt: TGCGCCAGCAGCCAGGGGCAGGCCGGCACAGATACGCAGTATTTT
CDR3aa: CASSQGQAGTDTQYF

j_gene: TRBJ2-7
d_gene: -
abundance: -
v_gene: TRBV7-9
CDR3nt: TGTGCCAGCAGCTTAGATCTGAGCGAGCAGTACTTC
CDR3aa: CASSLDLSEQYF

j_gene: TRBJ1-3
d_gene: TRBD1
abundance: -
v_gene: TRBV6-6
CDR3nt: TGTGCCAGCAGCCCCAACAGGGGGGGAAACACCATATATTTT
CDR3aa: CASSPNRGGNTIYF

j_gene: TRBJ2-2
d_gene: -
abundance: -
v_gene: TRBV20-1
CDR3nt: TGCAGTGCTAGGCCCCCAGGGAACGCGAACACCGGGGAGCTGTTTTTT
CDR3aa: CSARPPGNANTGELFF

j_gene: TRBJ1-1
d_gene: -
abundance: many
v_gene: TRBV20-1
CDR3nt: TGCAGTGCCTCCCCTGTCGAGGGGTACACTGAAGCTTTCTTT
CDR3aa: CSASPVEGYTEAFF

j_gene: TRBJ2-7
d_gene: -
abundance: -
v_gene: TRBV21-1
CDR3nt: TGTGCCAGCAGGAGAGAGAGACAGATTACCACCGGGAGCTCCTACAATGAGCAGTACTTC
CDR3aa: CASRRERQITTGSSYNEQYF

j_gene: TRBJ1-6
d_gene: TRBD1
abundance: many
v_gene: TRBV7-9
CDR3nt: TGTGCCAGCAGCTTAAGGGACAGGGTTGATTCACCCCTCCACTTT
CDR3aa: CASSLRDRVDSPLHF